The clone carrying this TCR beta chain was detected only a few times. The antigen remains unidentified. These data are taken from a study of response to subunit inactivated influenza vaccine. Broader study findings: Authors suggested that a seasonal influenza vaccination recruits few new T cells each time.

TCRdb processed the RT-PCR reads anew with MiXCR; each CDR3 protein has one entry. Among hundreds of thousands of distinct CDR3 sequences listed, approximately 18% were seen once. The V end was cut by 3 bases, the J end by 2 bases, with 15 bases between. The CDR3 sequence is 15 residues long. Looked up from germline, CDR1 is SGDLS and CDR2 is YYNGEE. The genes are TRBV9 and TRBJ2-7; D is perhaps TRBD1 (6 bases). This sequence was found in a man in his forties or fifties who received an inactivated influenza vaccine. This sample comprised PBMCs from blood, obtained approximately 5 days after vaccination. The CDR3 nucleotides are TGTGCCAGCAGCGCATCAACAGGGAACCCCTACGAGCAGTACTTC. Its translation: CASSASTGNPYEQYF.